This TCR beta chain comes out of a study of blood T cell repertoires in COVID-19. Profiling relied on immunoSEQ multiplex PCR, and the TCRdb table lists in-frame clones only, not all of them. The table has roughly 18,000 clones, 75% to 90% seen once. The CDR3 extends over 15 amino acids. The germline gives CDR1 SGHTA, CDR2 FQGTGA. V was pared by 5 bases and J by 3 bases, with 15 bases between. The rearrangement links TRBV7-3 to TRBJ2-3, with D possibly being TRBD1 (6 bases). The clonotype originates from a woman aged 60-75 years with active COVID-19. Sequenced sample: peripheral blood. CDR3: CASSLSGQRTDTQYF. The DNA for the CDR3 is TGTGCCAGCAGCCTTTCGGGACAACGGACAGATACGCAGTATTTT.